These 27 T cell receptor beta chains were sequenced from one sample in a study of radiation and T cells in renal cell carcinoma. Sequencing used immunoSEQ multiplex PCR; TCRdb keeps in-frame clones, though not all of them. The sample consists of about 150,000 clones, 87% of them appearing once. Time point noted: blood 2 weeks post-SBRT. Described treatment: 15 Gy SBRT to primary tumor, nephrectomy 4 weeks later. The sequences come from blood, collected from a patient whose treatment included radiotherapy and nephrectomy. The receptors were gathered from a woman in her forties or fifties with renal cell carcinoma.

This chain joins TRBV9 and TRBJ2-1, with 16 bases aligning to TRBD2. The CDR3 sequence is 17 residues long. V lost 0 bases to trimming and J lost 7 bases; unmatched junction nucleotides: 4. Germline V gene lookup returns CDR1 SGDLS and CDR2 YYNGEE. The CDR3 here is CASSVAGLAGGHNEQFF. CDR3 coding DNA: TGTGCCAGCAGCGTAGCGGGACTAGCGGGGGGGCATAATGAGCAGTTCTTC.

CDR3 DNA: TGTGCCAGCAGCATACAGGGGGGCGCCAAAAACATTCAGTACTTC. Translated: CASSIQGGAKNIQYF. The chain couples TRBV7-2 to TRBJ2-4; 8 nucleotides line up with TRBD1. V gave up 5 bases and J gave up 1 base; unmatched junction bases: 4. This CDR3 is 15 amino acids long. Germline V gene lookup returns CDR1 SGHTA and CDR2 FQGNSA.

CDR3 bases: TGTGCCAGCTCACCCTCAGGACAGGGAAGGTCCTACGAGCAGTACTTC. Translation gives CASSPSGQGRSYEQYF. The chain combines TRBV18 with TRBJ2-7; 8 positions agree with TRBD1. V gave up 3 bases and J gave up 1 base; unmatched junction bases: 8. Looked up from germline, CDR1 is KGHSH and CDR2 is LQKENI. This CDR3 comprises 16 residues.

J is TRBJ2-1 and V is TRBV30, with D possibly TRBD1 on 6 matching bases. The germline CDR1 and CDR2 sequences are GTSNPN and SVGIG (reference sequence). This CDR3 has 14 amino acids. V was trimmed by 3 bases and J by 6 bases, leaving 15 bases between them. CDR3 sequence: CAWSEGVFPNEQFF. CDR3 bases: TGTGCCTGGAGCGAGGGGGTGTTTCCCAATGAGCAGTTCTTC.

This sequence joins TRBV19 and TRBJ2-3; D gene unclear. V was clipped by 3 bases and J by 1 base, with 8 bases between them. Germline loops: CDR1 LNHDA, CDR2 SQIVND (reference sequence). The CDR3 is made up of 14 amino acids. CDR3 sequence reads: CASSMSSGTDTQYF. The CDR3 DNA is TGTGCCAGTAGTATGTCGTCTGGCACAGATACGCAGTATTTT. Drawing the rest from reference TRBV19 and TRBJ2-3, the complete variable domain is DGGITQSPKYLFRKEGQNVTLSCEQNLNHDAMYWYRQDPGQGLRLIYYSQIVNDFQKGDIAEGYSVSREKKESFPLTVTSAQKNPTAFYLCASSMSSGTDTQYFGPGTRLTVL.

The table lists this clone with a count of one. V usage is TRBV7-9 and J usage is TRBJ2-1, with D tentatively TRBD1 or TRBD2 (5 bases each). This CDR3 has 15 residues. Germline V gene data show CDR1 as SEHNR and CDR2 as FQNEAQ (reference sequence). V lost 0 bases, J lost 5 bases, and 11 bases lay in between. Written as DNA, the CDR3 is TGTGCCAGCAGCTTAGCGGGGGACCCCAACAATGAGCAGTTCTTC. Amino acids: CASSLAGDPNNEQFF.

The gene calls are TRBV6-5 and TRBJ1-2; D is uncertain. The germline V gene has CDR1 MNHEY and CDR2 SVGAGI. V was cut by 6 bases and J by 6 bases, with 14 bases left in between. The CDR3 length is 13 residues. CDR3 DNA: TGTGCCAGCAGCCCGCAGGAGTTTGATGGCTACACCTTC. Amino acid sequence: CASSPQEFDGYTF.

In DNA form, the CDR3 reads TGCGCCAGCAGCTTTGGGGGGCTCACCGGGGAGCTGTTTTTT. It encodes CASSFGGLTGELFF. This chain uses TRBV5-1 with TRBJ2-2, with D tentatively TRBD1 or TRBD2 (6 bases each). The ends were cut back, 2 bases at V and 4 bases at J, with 9 bases in the middle. CDR3 length: 14 residues. Germline CDR1 SGHRS, CDR2 YFSETQ. The full variable domain, rest sourced from reference TRBV5-1 and TRBJ2-2, is KAGVTQTPRYLIKTRGQQVTLSCSPISGHRSVSWYQQTPGQGLQFLFEYFSETQRNKGNFPGRFSGRQFSNSRSEMNVSTLELGDSALYLCASSFGGLTGELFFGEGSRLTVL.

This chain connects TRBV10-3 to TRBJ1-1; D is ambiguous. With 2 bases removed from V and 5 bases from J, the gap between germline ends came to 12 bases. Germline V gives CDR1 ENHRY, CDR2 SYGVKD. CDR3 length: 14 residues. The CDR3 nucleotides are TGTGCCATCAGTGAGGGACGGTTAAGGACTGAAGCTTTCTTT. Translated, it gives CAISEGRLRTEAFF.

This rearrangement joins TRBV9 to TRBJ2-3, with D possibly being TRBD1 or TRBD2 (5 bases each). The CDR3 covers 14 residues. V was trimmed by 0 bases and J by 4 bases, leaving 9 bases between them. CDR1 and CDR2 from the germline V gene are SGDLS and YYNGEE. CDR3 sequence: CASSVAGRADTQYF. The CDR3 DNA reads TGTGCCAGCAGCGTAGCAGGGCGGGCAGATACGCAGTATTTT.

J is TRBJ2-7 and V is TRBV5-5; D gene ambiguous. Per the germline V gene, CDR1 is SGHKS and CDR2 is YYEKEE (reference sequence). The CDR3 has 13 residues. V was clipped by 0 bases and J by 6 bases, with 10 bases between them. The CDR3 nucleotides read TGTGCCAGCAGCTTGGTTGGGTTAGCCGAGCAGTACTTC. This translates into CASSLVGLAEQYF. Full variable domain (missing parts from reference TRBV5-5 and TRBJ2-7): DAGVTQSPTHLIKTRGQQVTLRCSPISGHKSVSWYQQVLGQGPQFIFQYYEKEERGRGNFPDRFSARQFPNYSSELNVNALLLGDSALYLCASSLVGLAEQYFGPGTRLTVT.

The gene calls are TRBV6-6 and TRBJ1-6; possible D gene TRBD1, 5 bases. The CDR3 has 13 amino acids. Trimming cost V 4 bases and J 7 bases, with 8 bases left between them. In germline, CDR1 is MNHNY, CDR2 SVGAGI (reference sequence). The CDR3 coding sequence is TGTGCCAGCAGTTCATGGGGGAATTCACCCCTCCACTTT. This sequence encodes CASSSWGNSPLHF.

The V and J genes are TRBV7-6 and TRBJ1-2, with 9 bases aligning to TRBD1. The CDR3 loop spans 15 amino acids. Germline V CDR1 and CDR2: SGHVS, FNYEAQ. The V gene end was trimmed by 1 base and the J gene end by 4 bases; junction bases not matched to a gene: 4. CDR3 protein: CASSLVQGAGYGYTF. CDR3 bases: TGTGCCAGCAGCTTAGTACAGGGGGCTGGCTATGGCTACACCTTC.

CDR3 region: CATSRGGDGEQYF. CDR3 coding DNA: TGTGCCACCAGCAGAGGTGGGGATGGCGAGCAGTACTTC. The chain combines TRBV15 with TRBJ2-7; D gene ambiguous. V lost 1 base, J lost 6 bases, and 10 bases lay in between. Germline V gene lookup returns CDR1 LNHNV and CDR2 YYDKDF (reference sequence). The CDR3 spans 13 residues.

The CDR3 nucleotides are TGCGCCAGCAGCCCCTTAGCGGGGGGGGATTACGAGCAGTACTTC. Encoded protein: CASSPLAGGDYEQYF. The rearrangement joins TRBV5-1 to TRBJ2-7; 11 bases map to TRBD2. V shed 4 bases, J shed 4 bases, and the junction held 7 bases outside the gene matches. The CDR3 loop spans 15 amino acids. Germline CDR1 and CDR2: SGHRS and YFSETQ. Full variable domain (remainder filled in from reference TRBV5-1 and TRBJ2-7): KAGVTQTPRYLIKTRGQQVTLSCSPISGHRSVSWYQQTPGQGLQFLFEYFSETQRNKGNFPGRFSGRQFSNSRSEMNVSTLELGDSALYLCASSPLAGGDYEQYFGPGTRLTVT.

This chain uses TRBV9 with TRBJ2-1; D gene unclear. The V gene lost 0 bases and the J gene lost 7 bases, with 11 bases spanning the gap. The V gene's germline CDR1 is SGDLS and CDR2 YYNGEE. CDR3 length: 14 amino acids. The CDR3 sequence is CASSVEGLANEQFF. CDR3 sequence (DNA): TGTGCCAGCAGCGTAGAAGGGCTGGCGAATGAGCAGTTCTTC.

This clone was counted once. The chain uses TRBV4-1 and TRBJ1-1; the D is unclear. Between the trimmed V and J ends, which lost 3 bases and 1 base, there was a span of 12 bases. Germline CDR1 MGHRA, CDR2 YSYEKL. The CDR3 has 15 amino acids. CDR3 nucleotide sequence: TGCGCCAGCAGCCACCCGGGGTTTCGGAACACTGAAGCTTTCTTT. Protein: CASSHPGFRNTEAFF.

V gene TRBV28 combines with J gene TRBJ1-5; D is unclear. Trimming stripped 5 bases from V and 0 bases from J, with 8 bases between. CDR1 and CDR2 (germline): MDHEN, SYDVKM. CDR3 length equals 14 residues. CDR3 sequence: CASSTQVSNQPQHF. CDR3 sequence (DNA): TGTGCCAGCAGTACGCAAGTTAGCAATCAGCCCCAGCATTTT.

This clone was counted only a few times. At one of its ends the junction is not consistent with the germline gene, which may arise from a read error. V gene TRBV18 combines with J gene TRBJ1-1; D call uncertain. This CDR3 region has 11 residues. Germline values: CDR1 KGHSH, CDR2 LQKENI. In DNA, the CDR3 is TGTGCCAGCTCACCCGCCGAGGAGGCGATCTTT. This sequence encodes CASSPAEEAIF.

The rearrangement uses TRBV2 and TRBJ2-6; 7 bases map to TRBD1. The CDR3 contains 17 residues. Germline loops: CDR1 SNHLY, CDR2 FYNNEI. The V and J ends lost 1 base and 0 bases, in that order; junction bases with no gene match: 3. CDR3 amino acids: CASSEGTGNSGANVLTF. Written as DNA, the CDR3 is TGTGCCAGCAGTGAAGGGACAGGAAACTCTGGGGCCAACGTCCTGACTTTC.

The V gene is TRBV25-1, the J gene TRBJ1-2; D is ambiguous. Trimming shortened V by 2 bases and J by 8 bases, and 6 bases separated the two germline ends. Germline CDR1 reads MGHDK; CDR2 reads SYGVNS. The CDR3 loop spans 11 amino acids. The CDR3 here is CASSEGEGYTF. CDR3 nucleotide sequence: TGTGCCAGCAGTGAAGGCGAGGGCTACACCTTC.

The chain employs TRBV29-1 and TRBJ1-2; D is unclear. Germline assignment: CDR1 SQVTM and CDR2 ANQGSEA. CDR3 length equals 14 residues. The V end lost 4 bases, the J end lost 7 bases, and 19 bases lay between the germline ends. The CDR3 bases are TGCAGCGTTGGGGAGGGCCGGGATGTAGGTGGCTACACCTTC. Translated, it gives CSVGEGRDVGGYTF.

The chain carries TRBV7-6 and TRBJ1-3, with unresolved D. The CDR3 sequence is 15 residues long. CDR1 is SGHVS and CDR2 is FNYEAQ in the germline V gene. V shed 1 base and J shed 2 bases, with 9 bases lying between them. In nucleotides, the CDR3 is TGTGCCAGCAGCTTAGGGGGAACAACTGGAAACACCATATATTTT. Translating gives CASSLGGTTGNTIYF. The whole variable domain, filled in from reference TRBV7-6 and TRBJ1-3, reads GAGVSQSPRYKVTKRGQDVALRCDPISGHVSLYWYRQALGQGPEFLTYFNYEAQQDKSGLPNDRFSAERPEGSISTLTIQRTEQRDSAMYRCASSLGGTTGNTIYFGEGSWLTVV.

This chain connects TRBV11-2 to TRBJ1-2, with D maybe TRBD1 (5 bases). CDR1 is SGHAT, CDR2 FQNNGV, per germline. This CDR3 has 14 amino acids. V shed 5 bases and J shed 0 bases, with 10 bases lying between them. In DNA, the CDR3 is TGTGCCAGCAGCCACTACAGGTCTAACTATGGCTACACCTTC. Its translation is CASSHYRSNYGYTF.

The chain is built from TRBV19 and TRBJ2-5; D is perhaps TRBD1 (5 bases). There are 13 residues in the CDR3. V was trimmed by 5 bases and J by 1 base, leaving 8 bases between them. CDR1 LNHDA and CDR2 SQIVND come from the germline V gene (reference sequence). The CDR3 DNA reads as TGTGCCAGTAGTTCGACAGCCCAAGAGACCCAGTACTTC. Its translation: CASSSTAQETQYF. Full variable domain (remainder filled in from reference TRBV19 and TRBJ2-5): DGGITQSPKYLFRKEGQNVTLSCEQNLNHDAMYWYRQDPGQGLRLIYYSQIVNDFQKGDIAEGYSVSREKKESFPLTVTSAQKNPTAFYLCASSSTAQETQYFGPGTRLLVL.

This chain links TRBV7-9 with TRBJ1-2; the D is unclear. The CDR3 consists of 11 residues. Germline V lookup: CDR1 SEHNR, CDR2 FQNEAQ (reference sequence). The V gene lost 2 bases and the J gene lost 8 bases, with 6 bases spanning the gap. The DNA for the CDR3 is TGTGCCAGCAGCTTATACGGAGGCTACACCTTC. Residues: CASSLYGGYTF.

This chain connects TRBV7-8 to TRBJ2-7; TRBD1 aligns across 11 bases. The junction had 2 bases not matched to a gene; V was cut back by 7 bases and J by 0 bases. CDR3 length: 14 amino acids. CDR1 and CDR2 from the germline V gene are SGHVS and FQNEAQ. This CDR3 reads CASMGQGVSYEQYF. CDR3 in DNA: TGTGCCAGCATGGGACAGGGGGTCTCCTACGAGCAGTACTTC. Together with reference TRBV7-8 and TRBJ2-7, the CDR3 gives the full variable domain: GAGVSQSPRYKVAKRGQDVALRCDPISGHVSLFWYQQALGQGPEFLTYFQNEAQLDKSGLPSDRFFAERPEGSVSTLKIQRTQQEDSAVYLCASMGQGVSYEQYFGPGTRLTVT.